This TCR beta chain was sequenced for a study of blood T cell repertoires in COVID-19. The wider study: T cells, B-cell-depleted T cells, or PBMCs provided the cDNA or gDNA that served as material.

Trimming at V came to 0 bases and at J to 6 bases, leaving 7 bases not matched to a gene. There are 16 residues in the CDR3. Per germline, CDR1 SGHRS and CDR2 YFSETQ. Per the study methods: Amplification from reference gene primers served as the basis for estimated nucleated cell counts. The table came from immunoSEQ multiplex PCR; TCRdb's copy has only in-frame clones and leaves some out. The V and J calls and clone size come from that table; D and trimming were worked out from the DNA. Among about 120,000 clones listed, roughly 87% were seen once. The chain joins TRBV5-1 to TRBJ2-7; TRBD1 agrees at 12 bases. Sequenced input: peripheral blood. The clonotype originates from an elderly man with acute or convalescent COVID-19. The DNA for the CDR3 is TGCGCCAGCAGCTTGGCCTCCGGGACAGGGGGCTTCGAGCAGTACTTC. Amino acid sequence: CASSLASGTGGFEQYF. Supplemented by reference TRBV5-1 and TRBJ2-7, the full variable domain reads KAGVTQTPRYLIKTRGQQVTLSCSPISGHRSVSWYQQTPGQGLQFLFEYFSETQRNKGNFPGRFSGRQFSNSRSEMNVSTLELGDSALYLCASSLASGTGGFEQYFGPGTRLTVT.